This TCR beta chain is from a study of T cells in Graves' hyperthyroidism and ophthalmopathy. This clonotype has a count of ten or more. Germline CDR1 reads MNHEY; CDR2 reads SVGEGT. This CDR3 is built from 13 residues. Deletions cut 7 bases from V and 2 bases from J, with 12 bases between. RNA transcripts provided the source from which TCR beta CDR3 regions were amplified. Using the HTBI primer set, a first-round RT-PCR was run on the TCR CDR3. MiXCR, run by TCRdb on the multiplex PCR reads, gives a single entry per CDR3 protein. The data contain around 600,000 distinct CDR3 sequences, roughly 14% of them singletons.

The sample was blood. This sequence was found in a woman aged 25 to 45 with Graves' hyperthyroidism. The V call is TRBV6-2 or TRBV6-3, the J call TRBJ2-7, with D unclear. The CDR3 sequence: CASTRTATYEQYF. CDR3 bases: TGTGCCAGCACTCGGACGGCGACCTACGAGCAGTACTTC.